This T cell receptor (beta chain) was identified during a study of blood T cell repertoires in COVID-19 (TCRdb year 2020). Turning to the overall study: Samples from collaborators originated in the United States, Italy and Spain and spanned both the acute and convalescent phases of COVID-19. The dataset comprised deeply sampled blood TCRbeta repertoires from subjects exposed to, actively infected with, or recovered from COVID-19. The repertoires were released in a freely available public database meant as a resource for research on the immune response to SARS-CoV-2. Where available, HLA class I and class II types were taken from metadata supplied by the sample provider and were not determined by assay-based typing. The prospective study material was composed of cDNA or gDNA derived from T cells, B-cell-depleted T cells, or PBMCs. Samples were obtained from the ongoing ImmuneRACE study (first 160 participants) and from 1,254 subjects provided by 6 global collaborators. Sample metadata almost always included a de-identified subject ID, COVID-19 status, age in years and sex.

V and J are truncated by 0 bases and 2 bases respectively, leaving an intervening sequence of 7 bases. The CDR3 spans 14 residues, from the cysteine through the phenylalanine. The DNA shown is the 42-base CDR3, in frame from base 1. The germline V gene (reference sequence) sets CDR1 to GTSNPN and CDR2 to SVGIG. Participants in the prospective study were aged about 18 to 95 years, lived in 20 to 25 United States geographic areas, and enrolled through a virtual design. To assign participants to cohorts, the prospective study relied on clinical history that participants themselves reported in a screening survey and a study questionnaire. Recovered participants in ImmuneRACE Cohort 3 were defined by two consecutive negative NP/OP PCR tests, clearance by a healthcare professional, or resolution of symptoms. Each participant in the prospective study had whole blood, serum and a nasopharyngeal or oropharyngeal swab collected by mobile phlebotomists. Over a roughly two-month period, participants in the prospective study had the option of providing additional blood draws and questionnaires. Before DNA extraction, blood samples from the prospective study were shipped at room temperature or frozen.

TCRbeta CDR3 regions were amplified from genomic DNA using the immunoSEQ Assay, a bias-controlled multiplex PCR. In the source study's methods: Within the assay, amplification of reference gene primers was used to estimate how many nucleated cells each sample contained. To quantify the absolute abundance of each unique TCRbeta CDR3 rearrangement, sequence reads were collapsed and filtered. For each sample, productive Simpson clonality was calculated as the square root of Simpson's diversity index over productive rearrangements. Here the immuneACCESS table is served through TCRdb, limited to in-frame sequences with V and J called. Missing clones are a known gap in these copies; in checked studies unresolved V genes cover under half, and the rest lacks a known reason. The V and J calls and clone size come from that table; D and trimming were worked out from the DNA. This sample has around 330,000 clones in its table, and under 95% of those were observed once. The top ten constitute roughly 2.6% of the sample.

For this clone: Its antigen is still unknown. Per-nucleotide qualities are absent, and no much larger clonotype sits a single base away.

What the research found in general, with its limitations: How much clinical and demographic metadata was included differed by source and by participant, and the metadata was provided uncurated.

The sequenced material came from PBMCs or T cells enriched from blood (not recorded which). The receptor's source is a man in his 60s who had recovered from COVID-19. The sequence links TRBV30 to TRBJ1-4; matching of 5 bases hints at TRBD1 as the D gene. The encoded CDR3 is CAWSVRGTNEKLFF. The sequenced DNA is TGTGCCTGGAGTGTACGGGGGACTAATGAAAAACTGTTTTTT.